These 25 T cell receptor beta chains were all obtained from the same sample, sequenced in a study of blood T cell repertoires in COVID-19. The table came from immunoSEQ multiplex PCR; TCRdb's copy has only in-frame clones and leaves some out. The table lists 120,000 to 150,000 clones, 80% to 90% of them singletons. The sequencing input was peripheral blood. These receptors originate from an older woman with active COVID-19.

The chain uses TRBV5-6 and TRBJ1-1, with D uncertain. CDR3 length: 15 residues. V dropped 0 bases and J dropped 3 bases, with 12 bases sitting between them. Germline CDR1 is SGHDT and CDR2 is YYEEEE. The CDR3 DNA reads as TGTGCCAGCAGCTTGGGAAATAGAGGGTACACTGAAGCTTTCTTT. Its translation: CASSLGNRGYTEAFF. The entire variable domain, with the rest obtained from reference TRBV5-6 and TRBJ1-1, is as follows: DAGVTQSPTHLIKTRGQQVTLRCSPKSGHDTVSWYQQALGQGPQFIFQYYEEEERQRGNFPDRFSGHQFPNYSSELNVNALLLGDSALYLCASSLGNRGYTEAFFGQGTRLTVV.

The chain links TRBV11-3 to TRBJ2-7; D call uncertain. Looked up from germline, CDR1 is SGHNT and CDR2 is YENEEA. The CDR3 totals 13 residues. The V end was cut by 5 bases, the J end by 4 bases, with 12 bases between. The CDR3 reads CASSLRHPYEQYF. In nucleotides, the CDR3 is TGTGCCAGCAGCCTGAGACATCCGTACGAGCAGTACTTC. Using reference TRBV11-3 and TRBJ2-7 for the parts outside the CDR3, the full variable domain is EAGVVQSPRYKIIEKKQPVAFWCNPISGHNTLYWYLQNLGQGPELLIRYENEEAVDDSQLPKDRFSAERLKGVDSTLKIQPAELGDSAVYLCASSLRHPYEQYFGPGTRLTVT.

The genes are TRBV18 and TRBJ2-1, with 10 bases fitting TRBD2. Germline V lookup: CDR1 KGHSH, CDR2 LQKENI. J was trimmed by 0 bases and V by 4 bases; bases with no gene match: 6. The CDR3 is 17 amino acids. The CDR3 protein is CASSQVSGRSSYNEQFF. In nucleotides, the CDR3 is TGTGCCAGCTCACAGGTTAGCGGGAGGAGCTCCTACAATGAGCAGTTCTTC.

J is TRBJ2-1 and V is TRBV28; 13 bases are a match to TRBD2. The CDR3 length is 16 residues. J gave up 6 bases and V 7 bases, and 9 bases lay outside the gene matches. CDR1 and CDR2 (germline): MDHEN, SYDVKM. CDR3 bases: TGTGCCAGCAAACCCTCGGGACTAGCGGGACTCAATGAGCAGTTCTTC. Its protein product is CASKPSGLAGLNEQFF.

This clone was recorded only once. The V call is TRBV11-2, the J call TRBJ1-1; weak D call: TRBD1 (6 bases). CDR1 is SGHAT and CDR2 is FQNNGV in the germline V gene. The CDR3 spans 15 residues. V was pared by 2 bases and J by 0 bases, with 10 bases between. The DNA of the CDR3 is TGTGCCAGCAGCTTACTGCAGGGGCTGAACACTGAAGCTTTCTTT. Its protein is CASSLLQGLNTEAFF.

V is TRBV30 and J is TRBJ1-5; no firm D call. V lost 2 bases and J lost 10, with 9 bases in between. CDR1 and CDR2 (germline): GTSNPN, SVGIG (reference sequence). The CDR3 has 11 residues. The CDR3 loop is CAWSRSGPQHF. The CDR3 DNA reads as TGTGCCTGGAGTAGGAGCGGCCCCCAGCATTTT. Using reference TRBV30 and TRBJ1-5 for the parts outside the CDR3, the full variable domain is SQTIHQWPATLVQPVGSPLSLECTVEGTSNPNLYWYRQAAGRGLQLLFYSVGIGQISSEVPQNLSASRPQDRQFILSSKKLLLSDSGFYLCAWSRSGPQHFGDGTRLSIL.

V and J are TRBV15 and TRBJ2-5; 7 nucleotides line up with TRBD1. The V and J ends lost 6 bases and 2 bases, in that order; junction bases with no gene match: 9. The germline V gene encodes CDR1 LNHNV and CDR2 YYDKDF (reference sequence). This CDR3 comprises 15 residues. The CDR3: CATSKFTGEQETQYF. The CDR3, as DNA: TGTGCCACCAGTAAATTCACAGGGGAGCAAGAGACCCAGTACTTC.

The chain employs TRBV5-1 and TRBJ1-2, with 9 bases matching TRBD1. Germline lookup yields CDR1 SGHRS and CDR2 YFSETQ. J gave up 0 bases and V 4 bases, and 4 bases lay outside the gene matches. The length of the CDR3 is 15 residues. DNA for the CDR3: TGCGCCAGCAGCCCCGGGACAGGGTCTAACTATGGCTACACCTTC. The encoded protein is CASSPGTGSNYGYTF.

The chain employs TRBV6-4 and TRBJ2-1, with 7 nucleotides matching TRBD2. Germline V gene data show CDR1 as MRHNA and CDR2 as SNTAGT. The CDR3 totals 16 residues. With 6 bases clipped from V and 6 bases from J, the junction kept 14 bases outside the gene matches. In nucleotides, the CDR3 is TGTGCCAGCAGGGTCCTCGGCGGGAGTTTCCGCAATGAGCAGTTCTTC. Protein: CASRVLGGSFRNEQFF.

The chain has TRBV6-4 and TRBJ2-1; D is unresolved. This CDR3 contains 13 residues. V was clipped by 4 bases and J by 10 bases, with 14 bases between them. The germline CDR1 and CDR2 sequences are MRHNA and SNTAGT. The CDR3 nucleotides read TGTGCCAGCAGTGTAGGAGTAACCGGGGAGCAGTTCTTC. The encoded protein is CASSVGVTGEQFF.

V usage is TRBV5-4 and J usage is TRBJ2-7; 8 bases are shared with TRBD2. V was clipped by 0 bases and J by 2 bases; unmatched bases: 4. Germline-derived CDR1 and CDR2 are SGHNT and YYREEE (reference sequence). The CDR3 covers 15 residues. CDR3 DNA: TGTGCCAGCAGCTTGGCTGGTAGCGGGACCTACGAGCAGTACTTC. It translates to CASSLAGSGTYEQYF.

This chain links TRBV28 with TRBJ1-2; D is unclear. Trimming pared 3 bases from V and 4 bases from J, leaving 12 bases between. Germline assignment: CDR1 MDHEN and CDR2 SYDVKM. This CDR3 comprises 14 residues. The DNA for the CDR3 is TGTGCCAGCAGTTTCTACGGGTCTGGCTATGGCTACACCTTC. Translating gives CASSFYGSGYGYTF.

This chain connects TRBV6-6 to TRBJ2-1; 8 bases are shared with TRBD2. This CDR3 has 14 amino acids. V trimming: 6 bases; J trimming: 8 bases; junction bases outside the gene matches: 9. Germline CDR1 is MNHNY and CDR2 is SVGAGI (reference sequence). The CDR3 spells CASRNSGNKDEQFF. In DNA form, the CDR3 reads TGTGCCAGCAGGAATAGCGGGAATAAAGATGAGCAGTTCTTC.

V gene TRBV9 combines with J gene TRBJ2-7; the match to TRBD1 covers 9 bases. The CDR3 runs to 15 residues. The J segment lost 6 bases and the V segment lost 0 bases, leaving 7 bases of the junction unmatched. Per germline, CDR1 SGDLS and CDR2 YYNGEE. CDR3 DNA sequence: TGTGCCAGCAGCGTAGACGGGGACAGGGCGCGCGAGCAGTACTTC. The encoded protein is CASSVDGDRAREQYF.

This chain connects TRBV29-1 to TRBJ2-5, with TRBD2 matching over 8 bases. The V segment lost 7 bases and the J segment 2 bases; nucleotides outside the gene matches: 9. This CDR3 is built from 14 residues. Looked up from germline, CDR1 is SQVTM and CDR2 is ANQGSEA. The CDR3 DNA sequence: TGCAGCGCCCGACCGGGACTAGGGCAAGAGACCCAGTACTTC. It yields the protein CSARPGLGQETQYF.

J is TRBJ2-1 and V is TRBV7-2; TRBD2 aligns across 8 bases. Germline V lookup: CDR1 SGHTA, CDR2 FQGNSA. This CDR3 contains 14 residues. After removal of 4 bases from V and 9 bases from J, the junction contained 8 bases not matched to a gene. The CDR3 DNA reads as TGTGCCAGCAGCTCCCAAATCGGGAGGGGTGAGCAGTTCTTC. Amino acid sequence: CASSSQIGRGEQFF.

V gene TRBV4-1 combines with J gene TRBJ1-6; D is possibly TRBD1 (5 bases). The CDR3 has 15 amino acids. V lost 7 bases and J 5 bases, leaving 15 bases between the germline ends. CDR1 is MGHRA, CDR2 YSYEKL, per germline. The CDR3 loop reads CASKEVKGNNSPLHF. CDR3 sequence (DNA): TGCGCCAGCAAAGAGGTCAAGGGGAATAATTCACCCCTCCACTTT.

This clone showed up just a few times. J is TRBJ1-4 and V is TRBV29-1; unclear D gene. Germline V gene sequence: CDR1 SQVTM, CDR2 ANQGSEA. This CDR3 contains 13 residues. Trimming removed 4 bases at V and 11 bases at J, with 17 bases between. This CDR3 reads CSVVSPPGGKLFF. In DNA, the CDR3 is TGCAGCGTTGTTTCGCCCCCGGGCGGGAAACTGTTTTTT.

This clone came up once. The V call is TRBV6-2 or TRBV6-3, the J call TRBJ2-5; 10 bases line up with TRBD1. The germline V gene encodes CDR1 MNHEY and CDR2 SVGEGT. The junction had 5 bases not matched to a gene; V was cut back by 0 bases and J by 4 bases. The CDR3 loop spans 16 amino acids. The CDR3 DNA follows: TGTGCCAGCAGTTACTCATCGACAGGGGGCGGAGAGACCCAGTACTTC. Translated, it gives CASSYSSTGGGETQYF.

This sequence joins TRBV28 and TRBJ2-7; 10 bases are a match to TRBD2. Germline V lookup: CDR1 MDHEN, CDR2 SYDVKM. The ends lost 5 bases at V and 3 bases at J; junction bases unmatched: 10. The CDR3 consists of 16 residues. The CDR3 sequence is CASSNSLAGILYEQYF. The CDR3 DNA reads TGTGCCAGCAGTAACTCACTAGCGGGGATCCTCTACGAGCAGTACTTC.

This clone was seen once. The chain joins TRBV28 to TRBJ2-3, with TRBD2 matching 11 bases. Germline V CDR1 and CDR2: MDHEN, SYDVKM. V dropped 8 bases and J dropped 2; count of bases not matched to a gene: 12. This CDR3 has 17 amino acids. For the CDR3, the DNA is TGTGCCAGCCGAACTAGCGGGAGCCTGGGCCCCACAGATACGCAGTATTTT. Protein: CASRTSGSLGPTDTQYF.

The chain is built from TRBV7-2 and TRBJ2-3, with 7 bases lining up with TRBD2. Germline V gene lookup returns CDR1 SGHTA and CDR2 FQGNSA. The CDR3 is made up of 17 amino acids. J lost 5 bases, V lost 2 bases, and 13 bases had no gene match. The CDR3 sequence: CASSLHGVAGVVDTQYF. The CDR3 nucleotides read TGTGCCAGCAGCTTACATGGGGTGGCGGGAGTTGTAGATACGCAGTATTTT.

V is TRBV15 and J is TRBJ1-4, with D unclear. Germline V gene lookup returns CDR1 LNHNV and CDR2 YYDKDF (reference sequence). The V and J ends lost 3 bases and 7 bases respectively, with 15 bases between them. This CDR3 has 15 residues. CDR3: CATSSPTPILEKLFF. CDR3 sequence (DNA): TGTGCCACCAGCAGCCCGACACCGATCCTTGAAAAACTGTTTTTT.

The chain joins TRBV19 to TRBJ1-5; TRBD1 matches at 9 bases. CDR1 and CDR2 (germline): LNHDA, SQIVND (reference sequence). With 6 bases clipped from V and 5 bases from J, the junction kept 14 bases outside the gene matches. The CDR3 totals 17 residues. CDR3 protein: CASSHGHDRGGHQPQHF. CDR3 DNA: TGTGCCAGTAGCCACGGACACGACAGGGGGGGACATCAGCCCCAGCATTTT.

J is TRBJ2-4 and V is TRBV27; 14 nucleotides line up with TRBD2. The CDR3 length is 16 residues. Germline lookup yields CDR1 MNHEY and CDR2 SMNVEV (reference sequence). V lost 0 bases, J lost 5 bases, and 0 bases stayed unmatched. CDR3 in DNA: TGTGCCAGCAGTTTATCGGGACTAGCGGGAGAAAACATTCAGTACTTC. As protein: CASSLSGLAGENIQYF.